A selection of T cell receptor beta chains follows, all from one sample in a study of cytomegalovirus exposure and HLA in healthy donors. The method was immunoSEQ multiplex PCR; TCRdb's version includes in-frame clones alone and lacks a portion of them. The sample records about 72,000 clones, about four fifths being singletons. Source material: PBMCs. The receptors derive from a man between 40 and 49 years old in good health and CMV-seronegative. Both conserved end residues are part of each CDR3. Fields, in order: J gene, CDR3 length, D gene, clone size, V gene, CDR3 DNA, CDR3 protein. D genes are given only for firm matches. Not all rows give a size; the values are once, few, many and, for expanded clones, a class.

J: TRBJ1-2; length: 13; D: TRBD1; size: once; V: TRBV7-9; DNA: TGTGCCTGTGGGACAGGGGGCGTCTATGGCTACACCTTC; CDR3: CACGTGGVYGYTF
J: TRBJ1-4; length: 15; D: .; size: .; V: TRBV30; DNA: TGTGCCTGGAGCGGTATGGGGCAGTTTAATGAAAAACTGTTTTTT; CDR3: CAWSGMGQFNEKLFF
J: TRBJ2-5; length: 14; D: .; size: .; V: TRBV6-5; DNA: TGTGCCAGCAAAATGACAGTCAACCAAGAGACCCAGTACTTC; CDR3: CASKMTVNQETQYF
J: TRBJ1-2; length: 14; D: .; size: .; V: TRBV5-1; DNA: TGCGCCAGCAGCTACCAGGGGTTGGGCTATGGCTACACCTTC; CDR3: CASSYQGLGYGYTF
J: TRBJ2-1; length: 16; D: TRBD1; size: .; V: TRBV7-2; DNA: TGTGCCAGCAGCTTAAAGGCCGGGACAGCCTACAATGAGCAGTTCTTC; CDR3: CASSLKAGTAYNEQFF
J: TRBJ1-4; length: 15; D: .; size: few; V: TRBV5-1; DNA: TGCGCCAGCAGCTTGGAGGGGTCAACTAATGAAAAACTGTTTTTT; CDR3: CASSLEGSTNEKLFF
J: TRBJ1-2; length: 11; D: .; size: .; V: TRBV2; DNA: TGTGCCAGCAGTGAATCGGTGGAGTACACCTTC; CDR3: CASSESVEYTF
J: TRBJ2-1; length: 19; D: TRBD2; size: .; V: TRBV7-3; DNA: TGTGCCAGCAGCTTAACACCGGGGACTAGCGCTTTTGGTCGGAATGAGCAGTTCTTC; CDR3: CASSLTPGTSAFGRNEQFF
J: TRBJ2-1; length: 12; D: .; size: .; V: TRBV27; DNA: TGTGCCAGCCAAACAGGGTACAATGAGCAGTTCTTC; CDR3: CASQTGYNEQFF
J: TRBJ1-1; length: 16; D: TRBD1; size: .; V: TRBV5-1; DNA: TGCGCCAGCAGCTCGCAGACAGGGGCCTTGAACACTGAAGCTTTCTTT; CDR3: CASSSQTGALNTEAFF
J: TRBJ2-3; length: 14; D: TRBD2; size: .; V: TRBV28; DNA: TGTGCCAGCACCATAGCGGGGGGAACAGATACGCAGTATTTT; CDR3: CASTIAGGTDTQYF
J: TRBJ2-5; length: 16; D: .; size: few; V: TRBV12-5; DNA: TGTGCTAGTGGTTCCCGACGTTCCGTGGGGGCGGAGACCCAGTACTTC; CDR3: CASGSRRSVGAETQYF
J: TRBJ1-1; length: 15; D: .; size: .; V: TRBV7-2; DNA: TGTGCCAGCAGCTTAGTAGGGCAGGGGAACACTGAAGCTTTCTTT; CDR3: CASSLVGQGNTEAFF
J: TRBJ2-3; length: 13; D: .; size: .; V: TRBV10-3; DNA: TGTGCCACCGGACCGGACTTGGCAGATACGCAGTATTTT; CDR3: CATGPDLADTQYF
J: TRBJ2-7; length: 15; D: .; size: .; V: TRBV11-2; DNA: TGTGCCAGCAGCTTAAATTTCAGGGGAACCTACGAGCAGTACTTC; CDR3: CASSLNFRGTYEQYF
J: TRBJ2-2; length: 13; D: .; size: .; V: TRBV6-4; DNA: TGTGCCAGCAGCGAGGCGAACACCGGGGAGCTGTTTTTT; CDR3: CASSEANTGELFF
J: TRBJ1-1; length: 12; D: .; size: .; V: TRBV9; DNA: TGTGCCAGCAGCTCGTTTGACACTGAAGCTTTCTTT; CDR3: CASSSFDTEAFF
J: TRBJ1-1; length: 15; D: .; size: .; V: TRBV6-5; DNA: TGTGCCAGCAGTTCTGTCAGTGTTTCAAACACTGAAGCTTTCTTT; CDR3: CASSSVSVSNTEAFF
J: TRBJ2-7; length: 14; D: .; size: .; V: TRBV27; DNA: TGTGCCTGTCGGCGGGCAGGCACATTCTACGAGCAGTACTTC; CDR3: CACRRAGTFYEQYF
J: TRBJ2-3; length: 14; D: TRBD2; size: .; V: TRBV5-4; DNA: TGTGCCAGCAGCGGGACGACTAGCGGGGATACGCAGTATTTT; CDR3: CASSGTTSGDTQYF
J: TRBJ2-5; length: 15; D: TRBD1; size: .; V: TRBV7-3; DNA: TGTGCCAGCAGCTTAACAGGGACAGGGGAAGAGACCCAGTACTTC; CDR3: CASSLTGTGEETQYF
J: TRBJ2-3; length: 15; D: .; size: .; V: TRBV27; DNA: TGTGCCAGCAGTTTATGGGGGGTCGGCACAGATACGCAGTATTTT; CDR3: CASSLWGVGTDTQYF
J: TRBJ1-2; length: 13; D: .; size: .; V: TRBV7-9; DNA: TGTGCCAGCAGCCTGGGACAATTCTATGGCTACACCTTC; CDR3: CASSLGQFYGYTF
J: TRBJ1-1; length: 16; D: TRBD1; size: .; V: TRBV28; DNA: TGTGCCAGCAGCCCCCTGGTTGTGGGACAGGGGACTGAAGCTTTCTTT; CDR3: CASSPLVVGQGTEAFF
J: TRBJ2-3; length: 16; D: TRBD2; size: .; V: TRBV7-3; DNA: TGTGCCAGCAGCTTAGGGGCTAGCGGGGTCACAGATACGCAGTATTTT; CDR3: CASSLGASGVTDTQYF
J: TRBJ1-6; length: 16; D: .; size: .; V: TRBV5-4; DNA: TGTGCCAGCAGCCAGATAGACAGATTGGGGAATTCACCCCTCCACTTT; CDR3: CASSQIDRLGNSPLHF
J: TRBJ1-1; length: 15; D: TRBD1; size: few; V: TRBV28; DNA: TGTGCCAGCGGAGATACCGGGACAGGGGAAACTGAAGCTTTCTTT; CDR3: CASGDTGTGETEAFF